This T cell receptor (beta chain) was recorded in a study of blood T cell repertoires in COVID-19. In the study overall: The study drew acute and convalescent COVID-19 samples from the United States, Italy and Spain. In each case, the material was cDNA or gDNA derived from T cells, B-cell-depleted T cells, or PBMCs.

In the original analysis: The assay estimated nucleated cells by amplifying reference gene primers. The assay was immunoSEQ multiplex PCR, and TCRdb's table has in-frame clones only and misses some. The V and J calls and clone size were taken over from that table, and D and trimming were inferred from the DNA. There are 340,000 or so clones in the sample; 87% occur only once, and 1% lies in the top ten. V lost 7 bases, J lost 4 bases, and 10 bases stayed unmatched. Per the germline V gene, CDR1 is SQVTM and CDR2 is ANQGSEA. There are 13 residues in the CDR3. The source is a man aged 50-59 years with active or convalescent COVID-19. This sequence joins TRBV29-1 and TRBJ2-7; TRBD1 matches 7 bases. The specimen sequenced was peripheral blood. This CDR3 reads CSASTGSYYEQYF. CDR3 nucleotide sequence: TGCAGCGCCTCGACAGGGAGTTATTACGAGCAGTACTTC.